This T cell receptor (beta chain) is drawn from a study of blood T cell repertoires in COVID-19 (dated by TCRdb to between 2020 and 2021). With respect to the entire study: The collaborator samples originated in the United States, Italy and Spain and spanned the acute and convalescent phases of COVID-19. The material from the prospective study consisted of cDNA or gDNA derived from T cells, B-cell-depleted T cells, or PBMCs. Subjects who had been exposed to COVID-19, were actively infected with it, or had recovered from it provided the deeply sampled blood TCRbeta repertoires that made up the dataset. Nearly every sample came with metadata listing a de-identified subject ID, COVID-19 status, age in years and sex. Samples were obtained from the ongoing ImmuneRACE study (first 160 participants) and from roughly 1,300 subjects provided by 6 global collaborators. The repertoires were released in a freely available public database intended as a resource for research on the immune response to SARS-CoV-2. Where HLA class I and class II types were available, the types were taken from metadata supplied by the sample provider, not from assay-based typing.

As regards this clone: Its antigen remains unidentified. The input lacks base qualities; no much larger clone sits a single base away.

What the research found in general, with its limitations: The amount of clinical and demographic metadata varied by source and participant and was provided uncurated.

Trimming costs V 2 bases and J 4 bases, and their ends lie 8 bases apart. CDR1 and CDR2, per the germline V gene, are SNHLY and FYNNEI. The CDR3, from cysteine to phenylalanine, totals 13 residues. CDR3 DNA only is kept here, 39 bases in frame from base 1. TCRbeta CDR3 regions were amplified from genomic DNA by means of the immunoSEQ Assay, a bias-controlled multiplex PCR. On the authors' methods: Nucleated cell counts per sample were estimated from amplification of reference gene primers within the assay. Sequence reads were collapsed and filtered to measure the absolute abundance of every unique TCRbeta CDR3 rearrangement. For each sample, productive Simpson clonality was calculated by taking the square root of Simpson's diversity index across productive rearrangements. TCRdb stores this immuneACCESS table with in-frame sequences only. Part of the clones is absent; in the studies checked, under half of the shortfall reflects unresolved V genes, and no reason is known for the rest. Clone size and V and J calls were adopted from that table, with D and trimming inferred from the DNA. This sample is represented by about 330,000 clones; roughly 85% of them were singletons. Around 7.8% of the sample is in the top ten clones.

Each collaborating institution followed its own protocols to collect whole blood in K2EDTA tubes. For TCRbeta analysis, collaborator samples were shipped as frozen whole blood, as isolated PBMCs, or as DNA extracted from either sample type. This TCR was recovered from a human donor in a cohort sampled during active COVID-19. The rearranged segments are TRBV2 and TRBJ1-2, with the D gene too uncertain to name. The sample consisted of peripheral blood. The base sequence is TGTGCCAGCAGTGAATCCGCGGGCTATGGCTACACCTTC. It specifies CASSESAGYGYTF.